The 32 T cell receptor beta chains presented below share a single source sample, sequenced in a study of shared clonotypes between healthy human individuals. Using immunoSEQ multiplex PCR, the repertoire was profiled, and TCRdb retains in-frame clones only, with some absent. The data contain around 550,000 clones, 85% to 95% of them singletons. Naive CD8 cells, CD45RO-negative and positively selected for CCR7, excluded terminally differentiated effector memory CD45RA+ cells. Material: naive CD8+ T cells sorted from blood. These receptors all stem from a woman aged 30 to 39 in good health.

V gene TRBV5-1 combines with J gene TRBJ1-6; no firm D call. Germline V gene sequence: CDR1 SGHRS, CDR2 YFSETQ. The length of the CDR3 is 16 residues. Trimming cost V 4 bases and J 5 bases, with 16 bases left between them. The CDR3 nucleotides read TGCGCCAGCAGCCCCGAGGGAGTGGTTGATAATTCACCCCTCCACTTT. As protein: CASSPEGVVDNSPLHF.

The J gene is TRBJ2-1, the V gene TRBV7-9; 8 bases line up with TRBD2. Germline CDR1 SEHNR, CDR2 FQNEAQ (reference sequence). V lost 3 bases to trimming and J lost 4 bases; unmatched junction nucleotides: 5. CDR3 length: 15 residues. The CDR3 nucleotides read TGTGCCAGCAGCTTTGTCATAGCGGGGTACAATGAGCAGTTCTTC. Translation: CASSFVIAGYNEQFF.

The chain links TRBV11-1 to TRBJ2-3; 14 bases align to TRBD2. The V and J ends lost 5 bases and 2 bases, in that order; junction bases with no gene match: 9. The germline V gene encodes CDR1 SGHAT and CDR2 FQDESV (reference sequence). CDR3 length: 18 residues. In DNA, the CDR3 is TGTGCCAGCAGCCCCACAAGGACTAGCGGGAGGAACACAGATACGCAGTATTTT. It codes for CASSPTRTSGRNTDTQYF.

The chain is built from TRBV19 and TRBJ2-1; 14 nucleotides match TRBD2. The CDR3 contains 16 residues. Trimming took 3 bases from V and 7 from J; bases not matched to a gene: 5. Germline values: CDR1 LNHDA, CDR2 SQIVND (reference sequence). The CDR3 sequence: CASSIRLAGGPNEQFF. CDR3 nucleotide sequence: TGTGCCAGTAGTATCCGACTAGCGGGAGGGCCGAATGAGCAGTTCTTC.

J is TRBJ1-1 and V is TRBV10-2; D not certain. Trimming stripped 0 bases from V and 8 bases from J, with 4 bases between. There are 11 residues in the CDR3. Germline CDR1 WSHSY, CDR2 SAAADI. CDR3 DNA sequence: TGCGCCAGCAGTGAGTCTTGGGAAGCTTTCTTT. It translates to CASSESWEAFF.

V usage is TRBV11-2 and J usage is TRBJ2-7, with 7 bases aligning to TRBD1. This CDR3 comprises 15 residues. CDR1 is SGHAT and CDR2 is FQNNGV in the germline V gene. The trim removed 4 bases at V and 2 bases at J, leaving 8 bases unmatched. This chain's CDR3 is CASSSRQGAPYEQYF. CDR3 nucleotide sequence: TGTGCCAGCAGCTCCAGACAGGGTGCCCCCTACGAGCAGTACTTC.

The genes are TRBV4-2 and TRBJ2-3, with D hard to call. Germline CDR1 LGHNA, CDR2 YNFKEQ. The CDR3 is 13 amino acids. V was clipped by 1 base and J by 4 bases, with 6 bases between them. DNA of the CDR3: TGTGCCAGCAGCCAAGTGTTCCCAGATACGCAGTATTTT. Translation: CASSQVFPDTQYF.

This chain uses TRBV9 with TRBJ1-1; 7 nucleotides align to TRBD1. The CDR3 consists of 13 residues. V was clipped by 4 bases and J by 11 bases; unmatched bases: 11. Germline CDR1 is SGDLS and CDR2 is YYNGEE. The DNA of the CDR3 is TGTGCCAGCAGCCCCAGCTCCCAGGGGGGGGCTTTCTTT. Its translation is CASSPSSQGGAFF.

To note about this clone: In the same sample, other DNA sequences code for this CDR3. This chain joins TRBV28 and TRBJ1-1, with TRBD1 as a possible D gene (6 bases). Per the germline V gene, CDR1 is MDHEN and CDR2 is SYDVKM. This CDR3 is built from 13 residues. V was shortened by 2 bases and J by 5 bases, with 9 bases between the two germline ends. CDR3 amino acids: CASSLGQGTEAFF. For the CDR3, the DNA is TGTGCCAGCAGTTTAGGTCAGGGGACTGAAGCTTTCTTT.

The chain links TRBV6-4 to TRBJ1-2, with TRBD1 identical over 12 bases. Germline lookup yields CDR1 MRHNA and CDR2 SNTAGT. The CDR3 extends over 16 amino acids. The trim removed 6 bases at V and 6 bases at J, leaving 11 bases unmatched. The CDR3, as DNA: TGTGCCAGCAGCCGCGACCCGGGACAGGGGGCAGATGGCTACACCTTC. This translates into CASSRDPGQGADGYTF.

This chain joins TRBV10-3 and TRBJ2-2; unclear D gene. The CDR3 has 17 amino acids. Germline V CDR1 and CDR2: ENHRY, SYGVKD. V lost 2 bases to trimming and J lost 0 bases, with 13 bases between them. The chain's CDR3 is CAISEDWAGANTGELFF. The CDR3 nucleotides read TGTGCCATCAGTGAGGATTGGGCCGGAGCGAACACCGGGGAGCTGTTTTTT.

The gene calls are TRBV7-2 and TRBJ2-7; TRBD2 is a possible D gene (6 bases). CDR3 length equals 16 residues. CDR1 and CDR2 from the germline V gene are SGHTA and FQGNSA. Between the trimmed V and J ends, which lost 1 base and 0 bases, there was a span of 13 bases. The CDR3 sequence is CASSLEGRGYSYEQYF. DNA of the CDR3: TGTGCCAGCAGCTTAGAGGGGCGGGGATACTCCTACGAGCAGTACTTC.

This clone was detected once. The V and J genes are TRBV5-4 and TRBJ2-1, with TRBD2 matching 10 bases. The trim removed 3 bases at V and 4 bases at J, leaving 4 bases unmatched. The CDR3 covers 15 residues. Germline assignment: CDR1 SGHNT and CDR2 YYREEE (reference sequence). This CDR3 reads CASSSLAGAYNEQFF. DNA for the CDR3: TGTGCCAGCAGCTCCCTAGCGGGAGCGTACAATGAGCAGTTCTTC.

This clone was detected once. The chain employs TRBV28 and TRBJ2-7; no clear D gene. CDR1 and CDR2 from the germline V gene are MDHEN and SYDVKM. V was cut by 5 bases and J by 3 bases, with 8 bases left in between. The CDR3 consists of 12 residues. For the CDR3, the DNA is TGTGCCAGCAGTGACCTAAACTACGAGCAGTACTTC. This translates into CASSDLNYEQYF.

The chain has TRBV28 and TRBJ2-1; 7 nucleotides line up with TRBD1. There are 18 residues in the CDR3. With 2 bases clipped from V and 5 bases from J, the junction kept 15 bases outside the gene matches. The germline gives CDR1 MDHEN, CDR2 SYDVKM. DNA for the CDR3: TGTGCCAGCAGTTTAAAGGTGGGAAGGGACAGCCACGACAATGAGCAGTTCTTC. This codes for CASSLKVGRDSHDNEQFF.

The chain employs TRBV4-2 and TRBJ2-1, with 10 bases fitting TRBD2. Trimming cost V 0 bases and J 4 bases; bases outside gene matches: 6. CDR1 is LGHNA and CDR2 is YNFKEQ in the germline V gene. The CDR3 covers 17 residues. The CDR3 loop reads CASSQDPGLAVYNEQFF. The CDR3 nucleotides read TGTGCCAGCAGCCAAGATCCCGGACTAGCGGTGTACAATGAGCAGTTCTTC.

The V gene is TRBV7-9, the J gene TRBJ2-7, with 8 positions matching TRBD1. The germline V gene has CDR1 SEHNR and CDR2 FQNEAQ (reference sequence). V lost 5 bases and J lost 2; bases outside the gene matches: 17. The CDR3 totals 18 residues. In nucleotides, the CDR3 is TGTGCCAGCAGCCCCCAAGACAACAGGGGGTCTCCTACCTACGAGCAGTACTTC. Its protein is CASSPQDNRGSPTYEQYF. The full variable domain, its missing parts supplied by reference TRBV7-9 and TRBJ2-7, is DTGVSQNPRHKITKRGQNVTFRCDPISEHNRLYWYRQTLGQGPEFLTYFQNEAQLEKSRLLSDRFSAERPKGSFSTLEIQRTEQGDSAMYLCASSPQDNRGSPTYEQYFGPGTRLTVT.

V is TRBV11-2 and J is TRBJ1-1; TRBD1 might be the D (5 bases). This CDR3 is 13 amino acids long. V lost 6 bases and J lost 7, with 15 bases in between. Germline V gene sequence: CDR1 SGHAT, CDR2 FQNNGV. CDR3 protein: CASRPGLGDEAFF. As DNA, the CDR3 is TGTGCCAGCAGACCAGGGTTGGGGGATGAAGCTTTCTTT. The variable domain in full, with the rest retrieved from reference TRBV11-2 and TRBJ1-1, is EAGVAQSPRYKIIEKRQSVAFWCNPISGHATLYWYQQILGQGPKLLIQFQNNGVVDDSQLPKDRFSAERLKGVDSTLKIQPAKLEDSAVYLCASRPGLGDEAFFGQGTRLTVV.

V usage is TRBV5-1 and J usage is TRBJ2-3; TRBD2 matches 14 bases. This CDR3 spans 16 amino acids. In germline, CDR1 is SGHRS, CDR2 YFSETQ. The junction had 6 bases not matched to a gene; V was cut back by 4 bases and J by 5 bases. The CDR3 loop reads CASSGGLAGVEDTQYF. The CDR3 DNA sequence: TGCGCCAGCAGCGGGGGACTAGCGGGAGTGGAAGATACGCAGTATTTT. Supplemented by reference TRBV5-1 and TRBJ2-3, the full variable domain reads KAGVTQTPRYLIKTRGQQVTLSCSPISGHRSVSWYQQTPGQGLQFLFEYFSETQRNKGNFPGRFSGRQFSNSRSEMNVSTLELGDSALYLCASSGGLAGVEDTQYFGPGTRLTVL.

This chain links TRBV10-1 with TRBJ2-3; perhaps TRBD1 as D (6 bases). Trimming took off 2 bases at V and 0 bases at J, with 15 bases between the two ends. CDR3 length: 17 amino acids. Germline CDR1 WNHNN, CDR2 SYGVQD (reference sequence). The DNA of the CDR3 is TGCGCCAGCAGTGAGGTCGGGACAAGGATAAGCACAGATACGCAGTATTTT. Amino acid sequence: CASSEVGTRISTDTQYF.

V and J are TRBV28 and TRBJ1-2; TRBD1 aligns across 7 bases. Germline V CDR1 and CDR2: MDHEN, SYDVKM. Trimming at V came to 5 bases and at J to 4 bases, leaving 7 bases not matched to a gene. CDR3 length: 14 amino acids. The CDR3: CASSPRTGFYGYTF. CDR3 nucleotides: TGTGCCAGCAGTCCCCGGACAGGCTTCTATGGCTACACCTTC.

With respect to this clone: The same CDR3 can be traced to other DNA sequences in this sample. The chain combines TRBV5-6 with TRBJ1-3; D is unclear. From germline, CDR1 is SGHDT and CDR2 YYEEEE. Trimming shortened V by 0 bases and J by 3 bases, and 4 bases separated the two germline ends. CDR3 length: 13 residues. As DNA, the CDR3 is TGTGCCAGCAGCTTGGCCAGTGGAAACACCATATATTTT. Protein product: CASSLASGNTIYF.

The genes are TRBV7-9 and TRBJ2-5; perhaps TRBD1 as D (6 bases). V lost 7 bases and J 5 bases, leaving 17 bases between the germline ends. CDR3 length: 14 residues. The germline CDR1 and CDR2 sequences are SEHNR and FQNEAQ (reference sequence). This chain's CDR3 is CASIPRADSETQYF. DNA for the CDR3: TGTGCCAGCATCCCCCGGGCGGACAGTGAGACCCAGTACTTC. Filled out from reference TRBV7-9 and TRBJ2-5, the complete variable domain reads DTGVSQNPRHKITKRGQNVTFRCDPISEHNRLYWYRQTLGQGPEFLTYFQNEAQLEKSRLLSDRFSAERPKGSFSTLEIQRTEQGDSAMYLCASIPRADSETQYFGPGTRLLVL.

V usage is TRBV9 and J usage is TRBJ2-1; TRBD2 matches 16 bases. After removal of 4 bases from V and 6 bases from J, the junction contained 7 bases not matched to a gene. The germline V gene encodes CDR1 SGDLS and CDR2 YYNGEE. The CDR3 spans 17 residues. For the CDR3, the DNA is TGTGCCAGCAGCCTCCTCGGGACTAGCGGGGGGGTCAATGAGCAGTTCTTC. This gives the protein CASSLLGTSGGVNEQFF.

The J gene is TRBJ2-7, the V gene TRBV28; weak D call: TRBD1 (5 bases). V was cut by 2 bases and J by 4 bases, with 12 bases left in between. CDR3 length: 14 residues. Germline V CDR1 and CDR2: MDHEN, SYDVKM. CDR3 bases: TGTGCCAGCAGTTTAAGGGGAAGGCGGTACGAGCAGTACTTC. As protein: CASSLRGRRYEQYF.

The gene calls are TRBV7-2 and TRBJ1-5; weak D call: TRBD1 (5 bases). The length of the CDR3 is 16 residues. Germline CDR1 reads SGHTA; CDR2 reads FQGNSA. The V and J ends lost 4 bases and 1 base respectively, with 14 bases between them. The CDR3 DNA follows: TGTGCCAGCAGCTCTTTAAGGCGGGGGAGCAATCAGCCCCAGCATTTT. Translated: CASSSLRRGSNQPQHF. Full variable domain (outside the CDR3, taken from reference TRBV7-2 and TRBJ1-5): GAGVSQSPSNKVTEKGKDVELRCDPISGHTALYWYRQSLGQGLEFLIYFQGNSAPDKSGLPSDRFSAERTGGSVSTLTIQRTQQEDSAVYLCASSSLRRGSNQPQHFGDGTRLSIL.

This clone was detected once. The rearrangement uses TRBV5-6 and TRBJ2-7; D is unclear. The CDR3 length is 12 residues. V was pared by 1 base and J by 4 bases, with 6 bases between. Germline loops: CDR1 SGHDT, CDR2 YYEEEE. The CDR3 loop is CASSLTEYEQYF. CDR3 coding DNA: TGTGCCAGCAGCTTGACCGAGTACGAGCAGTACTTC.

The chain joins TRBV27 to TRBJ2-7, with TRBD2 identical over 15 bases. Losses at the gene ends were 8 bases for V and 4 bases for J; bases not matched to a gene: 3. The germline V gene has CDR1 MNHEY and CDR2 SMNVEV (reference sequence). The CDR3 totals 14 residues. The chain's CDR3 is CASGGTSGRYEQYF. The CDR3 region has the DNA TGTGCCAGCGGGGGGACTAGCGGGAGGTACGAGCAGTACTTC.

The CDR3 DNA is TGTGCCAGCAGTTTACTTCGCCAGGATTACAATGAGCAGTTCTTC. Protein: CASSLLRQDYNEQFF. This chain links TRBV28 with TRBJ2-1; D is uncertain. Germline loops: CDR1 MDHEN, CDR2 SYDVKM. The CDR3 loop spans 15 amino acids. Trimming stripped 2 bases from V and 4 bases from J, with 12 bases between.

CDR3 residues: CATLVQGREMGTGELFF. The CDR3, as DNA: TGTGCCACGCTGGTACAGGGCCGCGAGATGGGCACCGGGGAGCTGTTTTTT. V gene TRBV15 combines with J gene TRBJ2-2; TRBD1 might be the D (6 bases). The length of the CDR3 is 17 residues. V lost 9 bases to trimming and J lost 4 bases, with 24 bases between them. Germline CDR1 LNHNV, CDR2 YYDKDF (reference sequence).

The chain joins TRBV5-6 to TRBJ1-5; D not certain. Germline V gives CDR1 SGHDT, CDR2 YYEEEE. The CDR3 is 13 amino acids. V lost 1 base and J lost 0, with 2 bases in between. Here the CDR3 reads CASSLNSNQPQHF. As DNA, the CDR3 is TGTGCCAGCAGCTTGAATAGCAATCAGCCCCAGCATTTT.

This clone came up once. The J gene is TRBJ2-1, the V gene TRBV7-9, with D perhaps TRBD1 or TRBD2 (5 bases each). V lost 2 bases to trimming and J lost 5 bases, with 19 bases between them. The length of the CDR3 is 17 residues. Germline V gives CDR1 SEHNR, CDR2 FQNEAQ (reference sequence). CDR3: CASSLPQRTLGDNEQFF. Here the CDR3 DNA reads TGTGCCAGCAGCTTACCGCAGAGAACCCTGGGGGACAATGAGCAGTTCTTC.